This T cell receptor (beta chain) originates from a study of blood T cell repertoires in COVID-19. V lost 4 bases and J lost 1, with 23 bases in between. CDR3 size: 18 residues. CDR1 and CDR2 from the germline V gene are SGDLS and YYNGEE. Measured with immunoSEQ multiplex PCR; TCRdb has only the in-frame clones, and not every one. The sample shows 300,000 or so clones, 83% of them seen only once. The TCR sequence derives from a woman aged 45-65 years with acute or convalescent COVID-19. The chain is built from TRBV9 and TRBJ1-1; D remains ambiguous. Sequencing input: peripheral blood. As DNA, the CDR3 is TGTGCCAGCAGCCCTCCGACGGGATCTCCACAAGGGAACACTGAAGCTTTCTTT. Its protein product is CASSPPTGSPQGNTEAFF.